The 17 T cell receptor beta chains listed next were all sequenced from one sample in a study of tumor-infiltrating lymphocytes in primary liver carcinoma (dated by TCRdb to 2015 to 2018). Without any cell sorting, total RNA and DNA were extracted together from around 18-30 mg of bulk tissue using the AllPrep DNA/RNA mini kit. Sequenced using an Illumina HiSeq 2500. Starting from around 500 ng total RNA, TCRbeta-specific cDNA was produced by reverse transcription with a constant-region primer and ProtoScript II reverse transcriptase. The TCRbeta libraries were prepared through three rounds of nested multiplex PCR following a slightly modified ARM-PCR procedure. Each of the first two PCR rounds ran for about 10 cycles and used multiplex TRBV1-TRBV30 forward primers together with a Cbeta reverse primer. TCRdb's own reprocessing of the public reads used fastp at Q25 and MiXCR and kept productive beta chains. Identical CDR3 proteins give one entry, which carries the most common genes and DNA. The sample table records approximately 110,000 distinct CDR3 sequences; 60% to 75% of these occur just once. The ten largest clones add up to 8% to 9% of the sample.

Sequencing input: liver tumor tissue from sampling region 3. Per the publication, the cell subset or site label means: tumor region T3, left-lateral pole. The receptors come from a woman aged 55-75 years with primary liver carcinoma and hepatitis B virus infection.

This clonotype showed up just a few times. Possible read error: a much larger clone is one base away. CDR3 amino acids: CAWSVSGIKQYF. As DNA, the CDR3 is TGTGCCTGGAGTGTATCGGGTATCAAGCAGTACTTC. V usage is TRBV30 and J usage is TRBJ2-7; D is ambiguous. Germline CDR1 is GTSNPN and CDR2 is SVGIG (reference sequence). CDR3 length equals 12 residues. The V and J ends lost 0 bases and 8 bases respectively, with 11 bases between them.

This clonotype was detected ten times or more. The genes are TRBV29-1 and TRBJ2-7, with TRBD1 matching over 10 bases. With 4 bases clipped from V and 4 bases from J, the junction kept 4 bases outside the gene matches. Germline lookup yields CDR1 SQVTM and CDR2 ANQGSEA. The CDR3 sequence is 13 residues long. The CDR3 region has the DNA TGCAGCGTTGGGGACAGGGGTGGGTACGAGCAGTACTTC. Translation gives CSVGDRGGYEQYF.

The V gene is TRBV12-3 or TRBV12-4, the J gene TRBJ2-2; TRBD1 agrees at 7 bases. This CDR3 comprises 14 residues. V gave up 6 bases and J gave up 10 bases; unmatched junction bases: 11. The CDR3 spells CASRNDRVHEELFF. The CDR3 DNA reads TGTGCCAGCAGGAACGACAGGGTCCACGAGGAGCTGTTTTTT.

About this clonotype: A much larger clone lies a single base off, so this may be a read error. The chain has TRBV10-3 and TRBJ2-1, with no clear D. Germline V CDR1 and CDR2: ENHRY, SYGVKD. The CDR3 runs to 14 residues. Trimming left V 7 bases short and J 3 bases short, with 13 bases between. The CDR3 region is CAITAGEYYNEQFF. CDR3 in DNA: TGTGCCATCACGGCAGGTGAATACTACAATGAGCAGTTCTTC.

Turning to this clonotype: This may be a read error, as it is one base from a much larger clone. This chain joins TRBV7-8 and TRBJ2-1, with 7 bases matching TRBD2. CDR1 is SGHVS, CDR2 FQNEAQ, per germline. This CDR3 has 14 amino acids. CDR3 loop: CVSSLAGGADEQFF. The CDR3, as DNA: TGTGTCAGCAGCTTAGCGGGTGGGGCTGATGAGCAGTTCTTC.

The chain links TRBV28 to TRBJ1-1; TRBD1 matches 9 bases. Losses at the gene ends were 5 bases for V and 5 bases for J; bases not matched to a gene: 6. Germline-derived CDR1 and CDR2 are MDHEN and SYDVKM. The CDR3 extends over 14 amino acids. CDR3 sequence (DNA): TGTGCCAGCAGTCAACCGGGACAGGGAACTGAAGCTTTCTTT. Amino acid sequence: CASSQPGQGTEAFF.

V and J are TRBV9 and TRBJ2-7; TRBD2 matches 10 bases. The CDR3 runs 15 residues. Germline assignment: CDR1 SGDLS and CDR2 YYNGEE. Losses at the gene ends were 3 bases for V and 2 bases for J; bases not matched to a gene: 5. CDR3 protein: CASSESAGGTYEQYF. For the CDR3, the DNA is TGTGCCAGCAGCGAGTCAGCGGGAGGGACCTACGAGCAGTACTTC.

To note about this clonotype: Mismatch with germline at one junction end may stem from a read error. J is TRBJ2-7 and V is TRBV14; 7 bases line up with TRBD1. The CDR3 length is 14 residues. The germline V gene encodes CDR1 SGHDN and CDR2 FVKESK. The CDR3 reads CASRPGQSSYKQYF. In nucleotides, the CDR3 is TGTGCCAGCCGACCGGGACAGAGCTCCTACAAGCAGTACTTC.

The rearrangement uses TRBV11-2 and TRBJ2-1; D is perhaps TRBD2 (5 bases). Germline V CDR1 and CDR2: SGHAT, FQNNGV. Trimming pared 9 bases from V and 12 bases from J, leaving 24 bases between. The length of the CDR3 is 14 residues. For the CDR3, the DNA is TGTGCCAGAAGTCCGGACTCGAAGTATAGGGTGCAGTTCTTC. It is translated as CARSPDSKYRVQFF.

Comment on this clonotype: At one boundary the junction diverges from the germline segment, which might be a read error. The chain has TRBV11-2 and TRBJ2-1, with 9 bases that match TRBD1. Germline V gene lookup returns CDR1 SGHAT and CDR2 FQNNGV. The CDR3 covers 15 residues. For the CDR3, the DNA is TGTGCCAGGAGCTCCCGGGACAGGGTCCTGGATGAACAGTTCTTC. This translates into CARSSRDRVLDEQFF. Full variable domain (outside the CDR3, taken from reference TRBV11-2 and TRBJ2-1): EAGVAQSPRYKIIEKRQSVAFWCNPISGHATLYWYQQILGQGPKLLIQFQNNGVVDDSQLPKDRFSAERLKGVDSTLKIQPAKLEDSAVYLCARSSRDRVLDEQFFGPGTRLTVL.

Regarding this clonotype: A much larger clone is a single base away; this may be a read error. The CDR3 carries no conserved terminal phenylalanine or tryptophan, so it likely arises from a read error. The chain employs TRBV5-4 and TRBJ2-1, with TRBD2 identical over 8 bases. This CDR3 is built from 15 residues. Per the germline V gene, CDR1 is SGHNT and CDR2 is YYREEE (reference sequence). The J segment lost 8 bases and the V segment lost 4 bases, leaving 11 bases of the junction unmatched. The CDR3 sequence: CASSPRGPAGDEQFI. The CDR3 region has the DNA TGTGCCAGCAGCCCCAGAGGTCCAGCGGGAGATGAGCAGTTCATC.

In this sample, this clonotype turned up many times. The V call is TRBV12-3 or TRBV12-4, the J call TRBJ1-2; D gene uncertain. V lost 7 bases and J lost 8, with 14 bases in between. This CDR3 has 12 amino acids. This chain's CDR3 is CASTRREKGYTF. CDR3 DNA sequence: TGTGCCAGCACCCGGCGGGAGAAAGGCTACACCTTC.

This clonotype showed up just a few times. The V and J genes are TRBV11-2 and TRBJ1-1, with 7 bases identical to TRBD1. V lost 1 base and J lost 9; bases outside the gene matches: 11. This CDR3 comprises 15 residues. The germline V gene has CDR1 SGHAT and CDR2 FQNNGV. This chain's CDR3 is CASSLGRGGGQKAFF. CDR3 nucleotide sequence: TGTGCCAGCAGCTTAGGAAGGGGTGGGGGACAGAAAGCTTTCTTT.

Remarks on this clonotype: A clone one base away is much larger, so this may be a read error. The chain recombines TRBV5-4 with TRBJ2-3; D gene ambiguous. Looked up from germline, CDR1 is SGHNT and CDR2 is YYREEE (reference sequence). CDR3 size: 12 residues. V was trimmed by 4 bases and J by 4 bases, leaving 7 bases between them. CDR3 in amino acids: CASSQLADTQYF. CDR3 nucleotides: TGTGCCAGCAGCCAGCTAGCAGATACGCAGTATTTT.

V usage is TRBV29-1 and J usage is TRBJ1-2, with a tentative D call TRBD1 (6 bases). The germline CDR1 and CDR2 sequences are SQVTM and ANQGSEA. This CDR3 is 13 amino acids long. Trimming removed 4 bases from V and 10 bases from J, with 19 bases in between. CDR3 nucleotides: TGCAGCGTTGCGCGGGGGGCAGAGGATGACTACACCTTC. Translated, it gives CSVARGAEDDYTF.

This clonotype was seen many times. J is TRBJ2-6 and V is TRBV6-2 or TRBV6-3, with no clear D. The germline V gene encodes CDR1 MNHEY and CDR2 SVGEGT. The CDR3 contains 14 residues. Deletions cut 8 bases from V and 6 bases from J, with 14 bases between. CDR3 nucleotides: TGTGCCAGCGCCCCTTTACCTCCGGCCAACGTCCTGACTTTC. Amino acid sequence: CASAPLPPANVLTF.

The genes are TRBV6-2 or TRBV6-3 and TRBJ1-5, with D possibly matching TRBD1 (5 bases). Germline CDR1 is MNHEY and CDR2 is SVGEGT. V dropped 8 bases and J dropped 0 bases, with 8 bases sitting between them. CDR3 length equals 13 residues. The CDR3, as DNA: TGTGCCAGCTGGACAAATAGCAATCAGCCCCAGCATTTT. Translated, it gives CASWTNSNQPQHF.